This T cell receptor (beta chain) was recovered during a study of blood T cell repertoires in COVID-19. Overall study: COVID-19 samples collected from the United States, Italy and Spain covered acute and convalescent phases.

Method: immunoSEQ multiplex PCR; TCRdb's copy keeps in-frame clones and lacks some. Of approximately 260,000 clones listed, 82% were seen once; the top ten hold approximately 5%. Sequenced material: peripheral blood. The sequence was obtained from a woman aged 80 or over with active or convalescent COVID-19.

CDR3 sequence: CASYPLAGTGYYGYTF. In DNA form, the CDR3 reads TGTGCCAGCTACCCCCTGGCCGGGACAGGATACTATGGCTACACCTTC. The chain recombines TRBV6-6 with TRBJ1-2; 8 bases agree with TRBD1. This CDR3 region has 16 residues. J was trimmed by 3 bases and V by 8 bases; bases with no gene match: 14. Germline V CDR1 and CDR2: MNHNY, SVGAGI (reference sequence).